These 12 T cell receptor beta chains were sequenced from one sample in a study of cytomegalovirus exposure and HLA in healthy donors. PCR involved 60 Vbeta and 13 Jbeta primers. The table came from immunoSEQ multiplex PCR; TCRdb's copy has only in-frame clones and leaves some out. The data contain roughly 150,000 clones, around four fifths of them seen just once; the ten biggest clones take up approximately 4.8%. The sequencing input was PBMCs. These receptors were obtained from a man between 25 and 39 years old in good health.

The CDR3 loop is CAWSVGSGNEQFF. CDR3 DNA sequence: TGTGCCTGGAGTGTAGGTAGCGGCAATGAGCAGTTCTTC. This chain connects TRBV30 to TRBJ2-1, with a possible D match to TRBD2 (6 bases). Germline CDR1 is GTSNPN and CDR2 is SVGIG (reference sequence). V lost 0 bases and J 6 bases, leaving 9 bases between the germline ends. The CDR3 has 13 residues.

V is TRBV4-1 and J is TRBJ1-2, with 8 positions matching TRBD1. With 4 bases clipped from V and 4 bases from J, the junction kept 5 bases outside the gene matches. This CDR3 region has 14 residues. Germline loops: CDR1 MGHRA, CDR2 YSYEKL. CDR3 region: CASSPGTGGYGYTF. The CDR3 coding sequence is TGCGCCAGCAGCCCAGGGACAGGCGGCTATGGCTACACCTTC.

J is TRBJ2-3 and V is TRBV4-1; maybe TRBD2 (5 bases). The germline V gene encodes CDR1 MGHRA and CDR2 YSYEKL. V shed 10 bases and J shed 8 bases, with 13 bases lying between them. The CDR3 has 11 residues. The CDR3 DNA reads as TGCGCCACGGGGTTTACTGGTACGCAGTATTTT. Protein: CATGFTGTQYF.

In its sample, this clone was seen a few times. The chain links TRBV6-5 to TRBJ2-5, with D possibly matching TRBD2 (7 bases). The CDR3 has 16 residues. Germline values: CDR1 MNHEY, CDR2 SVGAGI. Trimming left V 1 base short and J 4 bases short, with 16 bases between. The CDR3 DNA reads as TGTGCCAGCAGTTACTTAATGGGTAGGGGGGGAGAGACCCAGTACTTC. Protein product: CASSYLMGRGGETQYF.

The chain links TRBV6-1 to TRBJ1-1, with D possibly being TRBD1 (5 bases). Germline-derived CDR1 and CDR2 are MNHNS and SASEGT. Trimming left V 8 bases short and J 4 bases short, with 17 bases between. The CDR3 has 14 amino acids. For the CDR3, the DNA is TGTGCCAGCCAGATCCTGCAGGGCCGCACTGAAGCTTTCTTT. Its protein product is CASQILQGRTEAFF.

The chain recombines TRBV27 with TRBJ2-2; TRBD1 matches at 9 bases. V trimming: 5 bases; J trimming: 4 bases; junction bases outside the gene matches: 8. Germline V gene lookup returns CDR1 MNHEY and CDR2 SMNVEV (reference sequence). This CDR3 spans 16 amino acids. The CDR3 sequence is CASSRDREGGTGELFF. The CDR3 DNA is TGTGCCAGCAGTCGGGACAGGGAAGGTGGCACCGGGGAGCTGTTTTTT.

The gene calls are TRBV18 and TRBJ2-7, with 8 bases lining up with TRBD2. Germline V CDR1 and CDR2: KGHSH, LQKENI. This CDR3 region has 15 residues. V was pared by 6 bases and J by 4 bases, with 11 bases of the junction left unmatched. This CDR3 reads CASSPWRREAYEQYF. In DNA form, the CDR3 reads TGTGCCAGCTCCCCTTGGAGGCGGGAGGCTTACGAGCAGTACTTC.

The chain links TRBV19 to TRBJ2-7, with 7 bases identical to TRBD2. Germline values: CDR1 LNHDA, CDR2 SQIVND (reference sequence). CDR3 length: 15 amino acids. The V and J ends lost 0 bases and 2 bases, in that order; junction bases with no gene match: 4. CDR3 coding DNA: TGTGCCAGTAGTATAGATCTGGGGGGGGCCTACGAGCAGTACTTC. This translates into CASSIDLGGAYEQYF.

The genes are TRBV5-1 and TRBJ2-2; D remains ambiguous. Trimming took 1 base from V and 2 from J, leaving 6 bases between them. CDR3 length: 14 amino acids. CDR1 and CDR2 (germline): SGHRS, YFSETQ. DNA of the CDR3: TGCGCCAGCAGCTTGACAGTTAACACCGGGGAGCTGTTTTTT. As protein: CASSLTVNTGELFF.

Here the CDR3 DNA reads TGTGCCAGCAGGTCCAGTGCGGGAGGGCCGGGTGAGCAGTTCTTC. It yields the protein CASRSSAGGPGEQFF. The gene calls are TRBV6-1 and TRBJ2-1; TRBD2 matches at 9 bases. V lost 6 bases and J lost 9; bases outside the gene matches: 12. The CDR3 is 15 amino acids. Germline V lookup: CDR1 MNHNS, CDR2 SASEGT.

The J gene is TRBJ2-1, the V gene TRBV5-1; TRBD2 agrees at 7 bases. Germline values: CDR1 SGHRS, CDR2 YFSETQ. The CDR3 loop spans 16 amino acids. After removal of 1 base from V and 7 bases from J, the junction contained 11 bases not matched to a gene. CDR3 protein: CASSLLPLGEGNEQFF. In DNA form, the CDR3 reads TGCGCCAGCAGCTTGCTTCCATTGGGGGAGGGAAATGAGCAGTTCTTC. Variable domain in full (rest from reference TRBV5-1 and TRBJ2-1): KAGVTQTPRYLIKTRGQQVTLSCSPISGHRSVSWYQQTPGQGLQFLFEYFSETQRNKGNFPGRFSGRQFSNSRSEMNVSTLELGDSALYLCASSLLPLGEGNEQFFGPGTRLTVL.

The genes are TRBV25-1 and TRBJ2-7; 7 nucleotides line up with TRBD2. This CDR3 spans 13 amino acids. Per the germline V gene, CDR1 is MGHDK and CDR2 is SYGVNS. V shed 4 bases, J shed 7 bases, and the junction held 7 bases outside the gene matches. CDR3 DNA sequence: TGTGCCAGCAGTGGGGCGGGAGCGAGTGAGCAGTACTTC. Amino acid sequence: CASSGAGASEQYF.